Each of the 9 T cell receptor beta chains below was sequenced from the same sample in a study of T cells in Graves' hyperthyroidism and ophthalmopathy. TCR beta CDR3 regions were amplified from RNA. In the first-round RT-PCR of the TCR CDR3, the HTBI primer set was used. One entry per CDR3 protein, called by TCRdb with MiXCR from the multiplex PCR reads. The table lists over 450,000 distinct CDR3 sequences, roughly 18% of them singletons, with 17% in the top ten. The sample comprised blood. Receptor source: a young woman with Graves' ophthalmopathy.

Many counts were recorded for this clonotype. V and J are TRBV30 and TRBJ1-3; D call uncertain. V lost 4 bases and J 3 bases, leaving 7 bases between the germline ends. Germline V lookup: CDR1 GTSNPN, CDR2 SVGIG (reference sequence). This CDR3 has 12 residues. The CDR3 loop reads CAWTAGGNTIYF. The CDR3 DNA is TGTGCCTGGACCGCGGGTGGAAACACCATATATTTT.

The chain combines TRBV29-1 with TRBJ1-2, with TRBD1 as a possible D gene (6 bases). From germline, CDR1 is SQVTM and CDR2 ANQGSEA. The CDR3 runs to 15 residues. V lost 4 bases to trimming and J lost 4 bases, with 19 bases between them. CDR3 sequence reads: CSVGRRGDTFYGYTF. CDR3 nucleotides: TGCAGCGTTGGACGTCGGGGGGACACCTTCTATGGCTACACCTTC.

Comments on this clonotype: This may stem from a read error, because a much larger clone lies one nucleotide away. The chain joins TRBV9 to TRBJ2-7; D possibly corresponds to TRBD2 (5 bases). The J call is uncertain, as TRBJ2-1 better fits the DNA end. Germline CDR1 and CDR2: SGDLS and YYNGEE. This CDR3 comprises 14 residues. In nucleotides, the CDR3 is TGTGCCAGCAGCGTAGGAGGGTTCGCCTACGAGCAGTTCTTC. This sequence encodes CASSVGGFAYEQFF.

As regards this clonotype: This may be a read error: a much more frequent sequence differs by one nucleotide. The gene calls are TRBV20-1 and TRBJ2-7; D gene uncertain. Germline assignment: CDR1 DFQATT and CDR2 SNEGSKA (reference sequence). V gave up 3 bases and J gave up 0 bases, with 6 bases separating them. The CDR3 sequence is 12 residues long. For the CDR3, the DNA is TGCAGTGCTAGCATGAGCTCCTACGAGCAGTACTTC. Encoded protein: CSASMSSYEQYF.

This clonotype was counted many times. The chain joins TRBV2 to TRBJ1-1; maybe TRBD1 (6 bases). Germline CDR1 is SNHLY and CDR2 is FYNNEI. The CDR3 runs to 13 residues. V lost 7 bases and J lost 1, with 10 bases in between. The chain's CDR3 is CASTGGANTEAFF. The CDR3 region has the DNA TGTGCCAGCACCGGGGGCGCGAACACTGAAGCTTTCTTT.

This clonotype appeared a few times. This chain links TRBV29-1 with TRBJ1-3, with D perhaps TRBD1 (6 bases). The germline V gene has CDR1 SQVTM and CDR2 ANQGSEA. V dropped 4 bases and J dropped 0 bases, with 13 bases sitting between them. The CDR3 has 15 amino acids. The DNA for the CDR3 is TGCAGCGTTGCTCCCGACAGGAACTCTGGAAACACCATATATTTT. It codes for CSVAPDRNSGNTIYF.

This clonotype was seen at least ten times. The chain is built from TRBV7-9 and TRBJ1-1; 7 positions match TRBD1. V lost 6 bases to trimming and J lost 1 base; unmatched junction nucleotides: 14. Per the germline V gene, CDR1 is SEHNR and CDR2 is FQNEAQ (reference sequence). CDR3 size: 17 residues. The CDR3 nucleotides read TGTGCCAGCAGTTCCTCCGACAGGGCGAGAGGGAACACTGAAGCTTTCTTT. Its translation is CASSSSDRARGNTEAFF. The full variable domain, in which reference TRBV7-9 and TRBJ1-1 provide the parts outside the CDR3, is DTGVSQNPRHKITKRGQNVTFRCDPISEHNRLYWYRQTLGQGPEFLTYFQNEAQLEKSRLLSDRFSAERPKGSFSTLEIQRTEQGDSAMYLCASSSSDRARGNTEAFFGQGTRLTVV.

This clonotype was counted at least ten times. The chain links TRBV28 to TRBJ1-1; TRBD1 matches 8 bases. Per germline, CDR1 MDHEN and CDR2 SYDVKM. This CDR3 contains 14 residues. J lost 4 bases, V lost 6 bases, and 7 bases had no gene match. The CDR3 region is CASREPRGLTEAFF. In nucleotides, the CDR3 is TGTGCCAGCAGAGAACCCAGGGGGCTCACTGAAGCTTTCTTT.

V is TRBV27 and J is TRBJ2-7, with a possible D match to TRBD2 (7 bases). CDR1 is MNHEY, CDR2 SMNVEV, per germline (reference sequence). The CDR3 runs to 13 residues. Trimming left V 8 bases short and J 3 bases short, with 14 bases between. The CDR3 is CASAGASSYEQYF. The CDR3 nucleotides read TGTGCCAGCGCGGGGGCTAGCAGCTACGAGCAGTACTTC.